These T cell receptor beta chains were read from a single sample in a study of cytomegalovirus exposure and HLA in healthy donors. The repertoire was sequenced with immunoSEQ multiplex PCR; TCRdb's copy has only in-frame clones and lacks some. The sample has approximately 120,000 clones; around 78% are singletons. The sample taken for sequencing was PBMCs. These receptors were obtained from a man aged 45 to 65 in good health and CMV-seronegative. CDR3s include the opening cysteine and the closing phenylalanine or tryptophan. The order of the fields is V gene, clone size, D gene, J gene, CDR3 length, CDR3 protein, CDR3 DNA. A D gene is named only where the DNA matches it firmly. Some rows mark clone size as missing; the rest say once, few, many or name a class of expanded clone.

V gene: TRBV5-1; clone size: once; D gene: TRBD1; J gene: TRBJ1-1; CDR3 length: 16; CDR3 protein: CASSLEGQGPLTEAFF; CDR3 DNA: TGCGCCAGCAGCTTGGAGGGACAGGGACCTCTCACTGAAGCTTTCTTT
V gene: TRBV6-6; clone size: NA; D gene: NA; J gene: TRBJ2-1; CDR3 length: 11; CDR3 protein: CASSPDNEQFF; CDR3 DNA: TGTGCCAGCAGCCCGGACAATGAGCAGTTCTTC
V gene: TRBV29-1; clone size: NA; D gene: NA; J gene: TRBJ2-5; CDR3 length: 12; CDR3 protein: CSVEKGQETQYF; CDR3 DNA: TGCAGCGTTGAAAAGGGGCAAGAGACCCAGTACTTC
V gene: TRBV7-7; clone size: NA; D gene: TRBD2; J gene: TRBJ2-1; CDR3 length: 18; CDR3 protein: CASSPGQTGTSGLNEQFF; CDR3 DNA: TGTGCCAGCAGCCCCGGACAAACCGGGACTAGCGGGCTTAATGAGCAGTTCTTC
V gene: TRBV11-2; clone size: NA; D gene: TRBD1; J gene: TRBJ1-2; CDR3 length: 14; CDR3 protein: CASSLETGGYGYTF; CDR3 DNA: TGTGCCAGCAGCTTAGAGACAGGGGGGTATGGCTACACCTTC
V gene: TRBV5-1; clone size: NA; D gene: NA; J gene: TRBJ1-6; CDR3 length: 15; CDR3 protein: CASSYGSGANSPLHF; CDR3 DNA: TGCGCCAGCAGCTACGGTAGTGGGGCTAATTCACCCCTCCACTTT
V gene: TRBV13; clone size: few; D gene: NA; J gene: TRBJ2-3; CDR3 length: 14; CDR3 protein: CASSPRTGTDTQYF; CDR3 DNA: TGTGCCAGCAGCCCCCGGACAGGCACAGATACGCAGTATTTT
V gene: TRBV5-1; clone size: NA; D gene: TRBD1; J gene: TRBJ2-2; CDR3 length: 14; CDR3 protein: CASSPQGAVGELFF; CDR3 DNA: TGCGCCAGCAGCCCACAGGGGGCAGTCGGGGAGCTGTTTTTT
V gene: TRBV11-2; clone size: NA; D gene: NA; J gene: TRBJ1-6; CDR3 length: 13; CDR3 protein: CASSLEVRAPLHF; CDR3 DNA: TGTGCCAGCAGCCTGGAGGTTAGAGCACCCCTCCACTTT
V gene: TRBV11-2; clone size: once; D gene: NA; J gene: TRBJ2-5; CDR3 length: 13; CDR3 protein: CASSLGVQETQYF; CDR3 DNA: TGTGCCAGCAGCTTAGGAGTGCAAGAGACCCAGTACTTC
V gene: TRBV4-3; clone size: few; D gene: NA; J gene: TRBJ1-2; CDR3 length: 13; CDR3 protein: CASSRDTGQPYTF; CDR3 DNA: TGCGCCAGCAGCCGTGACACCGGACAGCCGTACACCTTC
V gene: TRBV5-8; clone size: NA; D gene: NA; J gene: TRBJ2-3; CDR3 length: 16; CDR3 protein: CASTLTTTGSPDTQYF; CDR3 DNA: TGTGCCAGCACCCTTACCACCACAGGTTCCCCAGATACGCAGTATTTT
V gene: TRBV6-6; clone size: NA; D gene: NA; J gene: TRBJ1-1; CDR3 length: 12; CDR3 protein: CASSYAGQEAFF; CDR3 DNA: TGTGCCAGCAGTTACGCAGGGCAAGAAGCTTTCTTT
V gene: TRBV29-1; clone size: NA; D gene: TRBD1; J gene: TRBJ1-1; CDR3 length: 13; CDR3 protein: CSVVQGLNTEAFF; CDR3 DNA: TGCAGCGTTGTACAGGGGCTGAACACTGAAGCTTTCTTT
V gene: TRBV7-8; clone size: NA; D gene: TRBD1; J gene: TRBJ1-2; CDR3 length: 14; CDR3 protein: CASSFPDRVNGYTF; CDR3 DNA: TGTGCCAGCAGCTTTCCCGACAGGGTTAACGGCTACACCTTC
V gene: TRBV18; clone size: NA; D gene: NA; J gene: TRBJ1-2; CDR3 length: 18; CDR3 protein: CASSPVGGRGGRNYGYTF; CDR3 DNA: TGTGCCAGCTCACCGGTAGGTGGGCGCGGAGGTCGTAACTATGGCTACACCTTC
V gene: TRBV5-8; clone size: once; D gene: TRBD1; J gene: TRBJ1-5; CDR3 length: 14; CDR3 protein: CASSSGQPYQPQHF; CDR3 DNA: TGTGCCAGCAGCTCGGGACAGCCCTATCAGCCCCAGCATTTT
V gene: TRBV16; clone size: NA; D gene: TRBD1; J gene: TRBJ2-1; CDR3 length: 16; CDR3 protein: CASSQSYGQDYNEQFF; CDR3 DNA: TGTGCCAGCAGCCAATCGTATGGACAGGACTACAATGAGCAGTTCTTC
V gene: TRBV6-5; clone size: few; D gene: NA; J gene: TRBJ1-3; CDR3 length: 15; CDR3 protein: CASSYSGAGGNTIYF; CDR3 DNA: TGTGCCAGCAGTTACTCGGGGGCTGGTGGAAACACCATATATTTT
V gene: TRBV10-2; clone size: NA; D gene: NA; J gene: TRBJ2-4; CDR3 length: 14; CDR3 protein: CATLSELAKNIQYF; CDR3 DNA: TGCGCCACCCTGTCCGAGCTAGCCAAAAACATTCAGTACTTC
V gene: TRBV6-6; clone size: NA; D gene: NA; J gene: TRBJ2-5; CDR3 length: 13; CDR3 protein: CASSYRGGETQYF; CDR3 DNA: TGTGCCAGCAGTTACAGGGGGGGAGAGACCCAGTACTTC
V gene: TRBV18; clone size: NA; D gene: NA; J gene: TRBJ2-6; CDR3 length: 14; CDR3 protein: CASSPEPGANVLTF; CDR3 DNA: TGTGCCAGCTCACCAGAGCCGGGGGCCAACGTCCTGACTTTC
V gene: TRBV28; clone size: NA; D gene: NA; J gene: TRBJ1-5; CDR3 length: 14; CDR3 protein: CASSFVDSNQPQHF; CDR3 DNA: TGTGCCAGCAGTTTCGTAGATAGCAATCAGCCCCAGCATTTT
V gene: TRBV29-1; clone size: NA; D gene: TRBD2; J gene: TRBJ2-2; CDR3 length: 14; CDR3 protein: CSVMVGGDTGELFF; CDR3 DNA: TGCAGCGTTATGGTGGGGGGGGACACCGGGGAGCTGTTTTTT
V gene: TRBV7-2; clone size: NA; D gene: TRBD1; J gene: TRBJ1-5; CDR3 length: 15; CDR3 protein: CASNLQGLDNQPQHF; CDR3 DNA: TGTGCCAGCAACCTACAGGGGTTGGACAATCAGCCCCAGCATTTT
V gene: TRBV6-6; clone size: once; D gene: NA; J gene: TRBJ2-2; CDR3 length: 13; CDR3 protein: CASKGANTGELFF; CDR3 DNA: TGTGCCAGCAAAGGAGCGAACACCGGGGAGCTGTTTTTT
V gene: TRBV6-1; clone size: NA; D gene: TRBD1; J gene: TRBJ1-5; CDR3 length: 15; CDR3 protein: CASSLDRAVGQPQHF; CDR3 DNA: TGTGCCAGCAGTCTTGACAGGGCAGTAGGACAGCCCCAGCATTTT
V gene: TRBV5-1; clone size: NA; D gene: TRBD1; J gene: TRBJ1-1; CDR3 length: 16; CDR3 protein: CASSTGDRGLNTEAFF; CDR3 DNA: TGCGCCAGCAGCACAGGGGACAGGGGATTGAACACTGAAGCTTTCTTT
V gene: TRBV2; clone size: NA; D gene: NA; J gene: TRBJ1-5; CDR3 length: 13; CDR3 protein: CASSEEEGQPQHF; CDR3 DNA: TGTGCCAGCAGTGAAGAGGAGGGGCAGCCCCAGCATTTT
V gene: TRBV6-5; clone size: few; D gene: NA; J gene: TRBJ1-2; CDR3 length: 13; CDR3 protein: CASSYGADYGYTF; CDR3 DNA: TGTGCCAGCAGTTACGGGGCGGACTATGGCTACACCTTC
V gene: TRBV18; clone size: NA; D gene: TRBD1; J gene: TRBJ2-4; CDR3 length: 17; CDR3 protein: CASSPPRGRRAKNIQYF; CDR3 DNA: TGTGCCAGCTCACCACCCAGGGGGCGGAGGGCCAAAAACATTCAGTACTTC
V gene: TRBV7-2; clone size: NA; D gene: TRBD1; J gene: TRBJ2-3; CDR3 length: 16; CDR3 protein: CASSLAGTGYSDTQYF; CDR3 DNA: TGTGCCAGCAGCTTAGCCGGGACAGGGTACTCAGATACGCAGTATTTT
V gene: TRBV5-1; clone size: once; D gene: TRBD1; J gene: TRBJ2-5; CDR3 length: 14; CDR3 protein: CASSDRDRKETQYF; CDR3 DNA: TGCGCCAGCAGCGACCGGGACAGAAAAGAGACCCAGTACTTC
V gene: TRBV5-6; clone size: NA; D gene: TRBD2; J gene: TRBJ2-5; CDR3 length: 16; CDR3 protein: CASSTGTSGGRETQYF; CDR3 DNA: TGTGCCAGCAGCACCGGGACTAGCGGAGGGAGGGAGACCCAGTACTTC
V gene: TRBV2; clone size: NA; D gene: NA; J gene: TRBJ1-5; CDR3 length: 13; CDR3 protein: CASSESGNQPQHF; CDR3 DNA: TGTGCCAGCAGTGAATCCGGGAATCAGCCCCAGCATTTT
V gene: TRBV9; clone size: NA; D gene: NA; J gene: TRBJ1-4; CDR3 length: 20; CDR3 protein: CASSVVTGQFRSPYNEKLFF; CDR3 DNA: TGTGCCAGCAGCGTAGTTACAGGGCAATTCCGAAGTCCATATAATGAAAAACTGTTTTTT
V gene: TRBV11-3; clone size: NA; D gene: NA; J gene: TRBJ2-3; CDR3 length: 13; CDR3 protein: CASSLGHGDTQYF; CDR3 DNA: TGTGCCAGCAGCTTAGGACATGGAGATACGCAGTATTTT
V gene: TRBV6-5; clone size: NA; D gene: TRBD1; J gene: TRBJ1-2; CDR3 length: 14; CDR3 protein: CASSYSKAGGRDTF; CDR3 DNA: TGTGCCAGCAGTTACTCGAAGGCAGGGGGTAGGGACACCTTC
V gene: TRBV5-1; clone size: few; D gene: NA; J gene: TRBJ2-2; CDR3 length: 15; CDR3 protein: CASSRGDIQTGELFF; CDR3 DNA: TGCGCCAGCAGCCGAGGGGACATACAAACCGGGGAGCTGTTTTTT
V gene: TRBV18; clone size: NA; D gene: NA; J gene: TRBJ1-5; CDR3 length: 16; CDR3 protein: CASSPRGQVGNQPQHF; CDR3 DNA: TGTGCCAGCTCACCAAGGGGTCAGGTAGGCAATCAGCCCCAGCATTTT
V gene: TRBV28; clone size: NA; D gene: NA; J gene: TRBJ1-6; CDR3 length: 18; CDR3 protein: CASSFNDGQSSYNSPLHF; CDR3 DNA: TGTGCCAGCAGTTTCAACGACGGACAGAGCTCCTATAATTCACCCCTCCACTTT
V gene: TRBV11-2; clone size: NA; D gene: TRBD1; J gene: TRBJ1-1; CDR3 length: 14; CDR3 protein: CASSLGLRGLEAFF; CDR3 DNA: TGTGCCAGCAGCTTAGGCCTCAGGGGGCTTGAAGCTTTCTTT
V gene: TRBV25-1; clone size: NA; D gene: NA; J gene: TRBJ1-2; CDR3 length: 14; CDR3 protein: CASSRGGTNYGYTF; CDR3 DNA: TGTGCCAGCAGTAGGGGGGGTACCAACTATGGCTACACCTTC
V gene: TRBV5-5; clone size: NA; D gene: TRBD1; J gene: TRBJ2-7; CDR3 length: 14; CDR3 protein: CASSVDRGSYEQYF; CDR3 DNA: TGTGCCAGCAGCGTGGACAGGGGCTCCTACGAGCAGTACTTC
V gene: TRBV4-1; clone size: NA; D gene: TRBD2; J gene: TRBJ2-2; CDR3 length: 17; CDR3 protein: CASSQGRASGGAGELFF; CDR3 DNA: TGCGCCAGCAGCCAAGGGAGGGCTAGCGGGGGGGCCGGAGAGCTGTTTTTT
V gene: TRBV6-1; clone size: few; D gene: NA; J gene: TRBJ1-4; CDR3 length: 13; CDR3 protein: CASNFEGREKLFF; CDR3 DNA: TGTGCCAGCAACTTTGAGGGTAGGGAAAAACTGTTTTTT
V gene: TRBV6-5; clone size: NA; D gene: NA; J gene: TRBJ2-1; CDR3 length: 11; CDR3 protein: CATTRGNEQFF; CDR3 DNA: TGTGCCACCACAAGGGGTAATGAGCAGTTCTTC
V gene: TRBV5-1; clone size: once; D gene: TRBD1; J gene: TRBJ1-2; CDR3 length: 15; CDR3 protein: CASSLGTAGYDGYTF; CDR3 DNA: TGCGCCAGCAGCCTAGGGACAGCTGGCTATGATGGCTACACCTTC
V gene: TRBV4-1; clone size: NA; D gene: NA; J gene: TRBJ1-3; CDR3 length: 15; CDR3 protein: CASSPAGAEGNTIYF; CDR3 DNA: TGCGCCAGCAGCCCCGCTGGGGCGGAAGGAAACACCATATATTTT
V gene: TRBV5-8; clone size: NA; D gene: TRBD1; J gene: TRBJ2-7; CDR3 length: 14; CDR3 protein: CASSLGQGLYEQYF; CDR3 DNA: TGTGCCAGCAGCTTGGGACAGGGGCTCTACGAGCAGTACTTC